Many counts were recorded for the clone carrying this TCR beta chain. The antigen is unknown. The sample originates from a study of regulatory T cells in long-lasting Graves disease. Through Arm-PCR of CDR3 regions and iRepertoire HTBI primers, TCR beta libraries were built. TCRdb itself ran the multiplex PCR reads through MiXCR, one entry per CDR3 protein. In the table there are 580,000 or so distinct CDR3 sequences, roughly 16% of which are singletons. Time point noted: newly diagnosed GD, antithyroid drugs for less than 3 months. PBMCs were the source of the RNA used for TCR sequencing. CDR3 size: 12 residues. The V gene's germline CDR1 is MDHEN and CDR2 SYDVKM. Trimming removed 7 bases from V and 2 bases from J, with 7 bases in between. Study-level results: Persistent disease samples used TRBV28, TRBJ1-2 and TRBJ2-5 preferentially.

This same sample was also part of a study on T cells in Graves' hyperthyroidism and ophthalmopathy.

The V call is TRBV28, the J call TRBJ2-3; no clear D gene. Here the sequenced sample was peripheral blood mononuclear cells (PBMCs), taken at new diagnosis, from a patient treated with antithyroid drugs. The sequence was collected from a man aged 18 to 30 with Graves disease. CDR3 loop: CASIGPTDTQYF. In nucleotides, the CDR3 is TGTGCCAGCATTGGTCCCACAGATACGCAGTATTTT.